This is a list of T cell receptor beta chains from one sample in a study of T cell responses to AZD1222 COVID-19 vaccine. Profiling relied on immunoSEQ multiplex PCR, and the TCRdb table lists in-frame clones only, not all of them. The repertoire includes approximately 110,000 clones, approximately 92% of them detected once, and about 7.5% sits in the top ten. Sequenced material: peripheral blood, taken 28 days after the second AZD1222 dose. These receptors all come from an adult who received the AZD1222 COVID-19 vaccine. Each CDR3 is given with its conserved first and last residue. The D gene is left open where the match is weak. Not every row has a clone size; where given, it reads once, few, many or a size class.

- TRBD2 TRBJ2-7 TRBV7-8 TGTGCCAGCAGCACGCGGGAGGGCCCCTACGAGCAGTACTTC CASSTREGPYEQYF
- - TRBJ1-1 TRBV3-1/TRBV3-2 TGTGCCAGCAGCCAAGAAGCGGGGGTTGCTGAAGCTTTCTTT CASSQEAGVAEAFF
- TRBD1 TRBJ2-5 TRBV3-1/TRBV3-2 TGTGCCAGCAGCAGTACCGGGACAGCTAAAGAGACCCAGTACTTC CASSSTGTAKETQYF
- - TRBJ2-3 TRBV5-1 TGCGCCAGCAGCTTGGCCCCGGTCTCAACAGATACGCAGTATTTT CASSLAPVSTDTQYF
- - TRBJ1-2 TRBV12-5 TGTGCTAGTGGTTTGGATCCGCGGGACTCCACCTTC CASGLDPRDSTF
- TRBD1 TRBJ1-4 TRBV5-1 TGCGCCAGCAGCTCTACCGGGACAGAGAATGAAAAACTGTTTTTT CASSSTGTENEKLFF
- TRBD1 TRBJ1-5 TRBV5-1 TGCGCCAGCAGCTTGGTGCCAGGGGGTTATCAGCCCCAGCATTTT CASSLVPGGYQPQHF
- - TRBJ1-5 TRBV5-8 TGTGCCAGCCGCGATCCTGGCCTCAATAGCAATCAGCCCCAGCATTTT CASRDPGLNSNQPQHF
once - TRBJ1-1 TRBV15 TGTGCCACCAGCAGAGAAATCCACAGGAACACTGAAGCTTTCTTT CATSREIHRNTEAFF
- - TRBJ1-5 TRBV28 TGTGCCGTCTGGGGGGAAGTCGGTGGAAGCAATCAGCCCCAGCATTTT CAVWGEVGGSNQPQHF